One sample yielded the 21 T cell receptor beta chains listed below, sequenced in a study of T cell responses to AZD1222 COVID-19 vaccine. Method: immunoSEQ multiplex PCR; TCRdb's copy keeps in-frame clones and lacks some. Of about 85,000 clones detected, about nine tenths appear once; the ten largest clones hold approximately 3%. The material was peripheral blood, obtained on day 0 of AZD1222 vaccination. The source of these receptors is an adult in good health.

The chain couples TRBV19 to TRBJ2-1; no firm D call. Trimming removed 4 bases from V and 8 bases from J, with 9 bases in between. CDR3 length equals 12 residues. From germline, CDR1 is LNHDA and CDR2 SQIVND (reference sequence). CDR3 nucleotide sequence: TGTGCCAGTAGTAACCTGTGGGATGAGCAGTTCTTC. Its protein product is CASSNLWDEQFF.

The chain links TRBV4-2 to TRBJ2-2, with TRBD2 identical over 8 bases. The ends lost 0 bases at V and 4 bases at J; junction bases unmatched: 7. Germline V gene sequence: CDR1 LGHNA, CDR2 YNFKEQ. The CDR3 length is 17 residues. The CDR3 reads CASSQDVGLVSTGELFF. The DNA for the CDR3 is TGTGCCAGCAGCCAAGATGTGGGACTAGTATCCACCGGGGAGCTGTTTTTT.

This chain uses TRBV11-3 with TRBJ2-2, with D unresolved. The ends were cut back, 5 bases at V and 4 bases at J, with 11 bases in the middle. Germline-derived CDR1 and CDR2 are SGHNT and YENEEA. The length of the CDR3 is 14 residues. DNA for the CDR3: TGTGCCAGCAGCCCCCCCCATGCCACCGGGGAGCTGTTTTTT. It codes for CASSPPHATGELFF.

The CDR3 nucleotides read TGTGCCAGCAGCCTAGGGGCCGGGGCAAATCAGCCCCAGCATTTT. Translated, it gives CASSLGAGANQPQHF. This rearrangement joins TRBV7-9 to TRBJ1-5; D might be TRBD1 (5 bases). The CDR3 is 15 residues long. CDR1 and CDR2 (germline): SEHNR, FQNEAQ (reference sequence). Trimming removed 5 bases at V and 4 bases at J, with 15 bases between.

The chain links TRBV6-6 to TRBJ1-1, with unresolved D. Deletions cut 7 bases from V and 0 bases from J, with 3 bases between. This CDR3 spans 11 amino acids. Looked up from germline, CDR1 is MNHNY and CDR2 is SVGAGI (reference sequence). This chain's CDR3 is CASILNTEAFF. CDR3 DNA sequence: TGTGCCAGCATTCTGAACACTGAAGCTTTCTTT.

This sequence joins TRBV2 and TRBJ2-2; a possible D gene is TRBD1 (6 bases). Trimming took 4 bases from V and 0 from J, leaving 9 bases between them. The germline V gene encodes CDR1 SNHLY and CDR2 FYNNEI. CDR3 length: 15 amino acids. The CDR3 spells CASSGTAANTGELFF. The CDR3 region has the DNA TGTGCCAGCAGTGGGACAGCCGCGAACACCGGGGAGCTGTTTTTT.

CDR3 region: CASSPGTGAYNSPLHF. The DNA for the CDR3 is TGCGCCAGCAGCCCAGGGACAGGGGCCTATAATTCACCCCTCCACTTT. The chain carries TRBV5-1 and TRBJ1-6; TRBD1 agrees at 10 bases. The germline V gene has CDR1 SGHRS and CDR2 YFSETQ. The length of the CDR3 is 16 residues. V lost 4 bases to trimming and J lost 2 bases; unmatched junction nucleotides: 3.

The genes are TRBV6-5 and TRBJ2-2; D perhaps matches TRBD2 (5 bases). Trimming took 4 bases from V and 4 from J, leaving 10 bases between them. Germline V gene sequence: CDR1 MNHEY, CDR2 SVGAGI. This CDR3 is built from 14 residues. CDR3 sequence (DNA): TGTGCCAGCAGTTCCGGGGTTCTCACCGGGGAGCTGTTTTTT. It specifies CASSSGVLTGELFF.

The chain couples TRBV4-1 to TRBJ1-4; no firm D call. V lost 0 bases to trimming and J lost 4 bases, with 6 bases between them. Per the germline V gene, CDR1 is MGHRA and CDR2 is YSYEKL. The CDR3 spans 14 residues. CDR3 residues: CASSQDRINEKLFF. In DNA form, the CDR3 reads TGCGCCAGCAGCCAAGATCGGATTAATGAAAAACTGTTTTTT.

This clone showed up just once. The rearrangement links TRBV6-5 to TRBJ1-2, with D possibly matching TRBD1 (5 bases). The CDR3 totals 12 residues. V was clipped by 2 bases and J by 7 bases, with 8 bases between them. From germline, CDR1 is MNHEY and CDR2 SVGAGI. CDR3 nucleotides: TGTGCCAGCAGTTACGGGGGGAGTGGCTACACCTTC. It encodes CASSYGGSGYTF.

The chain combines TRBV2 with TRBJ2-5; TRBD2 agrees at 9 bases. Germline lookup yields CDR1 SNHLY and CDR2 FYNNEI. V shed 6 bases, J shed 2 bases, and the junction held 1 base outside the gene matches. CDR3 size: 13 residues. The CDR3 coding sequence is TGTGCCAGCAGGACTAGCGGACAAGAGACCCAGTACTTC. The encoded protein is CASRTSGQETQYF.

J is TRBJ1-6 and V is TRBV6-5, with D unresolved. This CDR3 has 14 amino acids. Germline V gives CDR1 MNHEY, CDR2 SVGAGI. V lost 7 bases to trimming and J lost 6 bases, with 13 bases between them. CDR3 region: CASTLRQANSPLHF. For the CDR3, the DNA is TGTGCCAGCACTTTAAGGCAAGCTAATTCACCCCTCCACTTT.

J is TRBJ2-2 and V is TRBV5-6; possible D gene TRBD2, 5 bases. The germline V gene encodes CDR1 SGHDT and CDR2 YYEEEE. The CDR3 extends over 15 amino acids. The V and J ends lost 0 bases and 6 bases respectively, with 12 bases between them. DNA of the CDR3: TGTGCCAGCAGCTTGGTAGGGAAGGAGGCCGGGGAGCTGTTTTTT. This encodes CASSLVGKEAGELFF. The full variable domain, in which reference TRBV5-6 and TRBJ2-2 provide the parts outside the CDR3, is DAGVTQSPTHLIKTRGQQVTLRCSPKSGHDTVSWYQQALGQGPQFIFQYYEEEERQRGNFPDRFSGHQFPNYSSELNVNALLLGDSALYLCASSLVGKEAGELFFGEGSRLTVL.

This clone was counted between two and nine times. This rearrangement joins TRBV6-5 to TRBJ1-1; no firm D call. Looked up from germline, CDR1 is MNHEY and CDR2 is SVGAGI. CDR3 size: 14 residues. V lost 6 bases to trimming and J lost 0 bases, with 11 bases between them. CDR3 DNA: TGTGCCAGCAGCTCCCCAAGTTTGAACACTGAAGCTTTCTTT. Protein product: CASSSPSLNTEAFF.

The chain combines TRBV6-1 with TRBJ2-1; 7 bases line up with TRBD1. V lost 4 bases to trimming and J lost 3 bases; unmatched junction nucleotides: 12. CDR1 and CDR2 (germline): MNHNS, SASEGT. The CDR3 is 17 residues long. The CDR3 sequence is CASSARQGRGIYNEQFF. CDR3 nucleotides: TGTGCCAGCAGTGCCAGACAGGGCCGGGGTATCTACAATGAGCAGTTCTTC.

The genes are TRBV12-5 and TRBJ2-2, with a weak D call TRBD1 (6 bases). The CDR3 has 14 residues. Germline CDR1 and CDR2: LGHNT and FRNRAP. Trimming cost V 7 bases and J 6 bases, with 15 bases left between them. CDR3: CASEIQGIAGELFF. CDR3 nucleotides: TGTGCTAGTGAGATACAGGGTATCGCCGGGGAGCTGTTTTTT.

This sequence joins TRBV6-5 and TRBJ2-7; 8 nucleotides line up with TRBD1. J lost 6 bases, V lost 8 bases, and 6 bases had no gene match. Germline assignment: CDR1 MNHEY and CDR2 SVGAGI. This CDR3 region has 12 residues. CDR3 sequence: CASGQGGREQYF. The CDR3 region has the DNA TGTGCCAGCGGACAGGGCGGCCGCGAGCAGTACTTC.

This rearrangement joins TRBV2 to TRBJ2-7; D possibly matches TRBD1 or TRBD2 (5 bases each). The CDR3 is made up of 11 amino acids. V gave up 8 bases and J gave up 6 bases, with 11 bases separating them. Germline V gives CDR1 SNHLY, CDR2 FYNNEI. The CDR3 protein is CASYGTGEQYF. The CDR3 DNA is TGTGCCAGCTATGGGACCGGCGAGCAGTACTTC.

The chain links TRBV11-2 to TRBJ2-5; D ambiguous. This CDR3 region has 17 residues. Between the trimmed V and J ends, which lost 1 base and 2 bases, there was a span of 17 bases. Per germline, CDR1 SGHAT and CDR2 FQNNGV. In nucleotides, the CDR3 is TGTGCCAGCAGCTTAGCTTATTCCCCCCCTACACAAGAGACCCAGTACTTC. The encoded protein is CASSLAYSPPTQETQYF.

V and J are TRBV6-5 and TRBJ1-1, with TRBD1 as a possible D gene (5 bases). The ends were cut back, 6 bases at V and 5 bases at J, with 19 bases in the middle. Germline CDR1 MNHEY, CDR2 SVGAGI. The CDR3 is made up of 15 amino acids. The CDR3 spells CASRPGTEMGTEAFF. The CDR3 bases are TGTGCCAGCAGACCAGGGACTGAAATGGGAACTGAAGCTTTCTTT.

The CDR3 reads CASSLTGVVTEAFF. DNA of the CDR3: TGTGCCAGTAGCCTGACAGGGGTCGTCACTGAAGCTTTCTTT. The chain joins TRBV19 to TRBJ1-1; 8 nucleotides line up with TRBD1. The CDR3 extends over 14 amino acids. V lost 6 bases, J lost 4 bases, and 7 bases stayed unmatched. Germline CDR1 and CDR2: LNHDA and SQIVND (reference sequence).